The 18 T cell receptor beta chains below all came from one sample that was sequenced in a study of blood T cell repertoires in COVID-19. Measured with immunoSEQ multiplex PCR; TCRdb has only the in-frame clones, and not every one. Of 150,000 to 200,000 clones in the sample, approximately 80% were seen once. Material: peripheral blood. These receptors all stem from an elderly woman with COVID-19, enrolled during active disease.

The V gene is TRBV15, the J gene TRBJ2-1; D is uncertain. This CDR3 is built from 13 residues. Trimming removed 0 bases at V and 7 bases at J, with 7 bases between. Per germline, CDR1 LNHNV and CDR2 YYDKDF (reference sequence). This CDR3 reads CATSRDRANEQFF. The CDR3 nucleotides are TGTGCCACCAGCAGAGATCGAGCGAATGAGCAGTTCTTC. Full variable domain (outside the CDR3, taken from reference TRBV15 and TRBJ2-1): DAMVIQNPRYQVTQFGKPVTLSCSQTLNHNVMYWYQQKSSQAPKLLFHYYDKDFNNEADTPDNFQSRRPNTSFCFLDIRSPGLGDTAMYLCATSRDRANEQFFGPGTRLTVL.

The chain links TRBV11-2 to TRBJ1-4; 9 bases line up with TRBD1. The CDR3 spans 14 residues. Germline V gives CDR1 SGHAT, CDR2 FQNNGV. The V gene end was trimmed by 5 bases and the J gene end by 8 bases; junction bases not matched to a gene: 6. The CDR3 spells CASSDRGAGEKLFF. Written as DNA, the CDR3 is TGTGCCAGCAGCGACAGGGGGGCAGGCGAAAAACTGTTTTTT.

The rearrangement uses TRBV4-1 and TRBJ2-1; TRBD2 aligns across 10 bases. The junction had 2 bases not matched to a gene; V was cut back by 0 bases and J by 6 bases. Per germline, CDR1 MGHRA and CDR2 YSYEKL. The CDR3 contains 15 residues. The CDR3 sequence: CASSQDLAGANEQFF. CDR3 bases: TGCGCCAGCAGCCAAGATCTAGCGGGAGCCAATGAGCAGTTCTTC.

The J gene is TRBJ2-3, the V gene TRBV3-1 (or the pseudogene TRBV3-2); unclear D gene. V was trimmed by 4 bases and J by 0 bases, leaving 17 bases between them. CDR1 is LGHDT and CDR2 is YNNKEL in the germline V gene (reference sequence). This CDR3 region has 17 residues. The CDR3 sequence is CASSLATTATSTDTQYF. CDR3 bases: TGTGCCAGCAGCCTGGCTACTACGGCAACTAGCACAGATACGCAGTATTTT.

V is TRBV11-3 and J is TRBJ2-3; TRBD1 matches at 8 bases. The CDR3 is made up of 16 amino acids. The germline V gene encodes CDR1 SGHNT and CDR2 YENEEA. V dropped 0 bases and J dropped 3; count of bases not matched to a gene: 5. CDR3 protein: CASSLESQGGTDTQYF. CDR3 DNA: TGTGCCAGCAGCTTAGAGTCACAGGGGGGTACAGATACGCAGTATTTT.

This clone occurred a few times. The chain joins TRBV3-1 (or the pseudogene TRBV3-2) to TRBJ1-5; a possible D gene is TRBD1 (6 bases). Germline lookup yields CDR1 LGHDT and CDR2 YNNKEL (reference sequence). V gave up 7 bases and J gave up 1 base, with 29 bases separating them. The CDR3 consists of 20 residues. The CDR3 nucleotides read TGTGCCAGCAATCCTAACTTCGATTTAGGGGGGGCGTTGAGCAATCAGCCCCAGCATTTT. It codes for CASNPNFDLGGALSNQPQHF.

The CDR3 loop reads CSVDSYTGELFF. In DNA form, the CDR3 reads TGCAGCGTTGACTCCTACACCGGGGAGCTGTTTTTT. The genes are TRBV29-1 and TRBJ2-2; D not certain. This CDR3 is built from 12 residues. Trimming removed 3 bases at V and 3 bases at J, with 5 bases between. Germline CDR1 and CDR2: SQVTM and ANQGSEA.

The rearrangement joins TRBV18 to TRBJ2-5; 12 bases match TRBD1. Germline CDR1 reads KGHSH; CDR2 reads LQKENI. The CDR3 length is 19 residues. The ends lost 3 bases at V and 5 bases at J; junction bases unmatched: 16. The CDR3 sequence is CASSPVGTGGAGGLETQYF. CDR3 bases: TGTGCCAGCTCACCGGTCGGGACAGGGGGCGCAGGTGGTCTTGAGACCCAGTACTTC.

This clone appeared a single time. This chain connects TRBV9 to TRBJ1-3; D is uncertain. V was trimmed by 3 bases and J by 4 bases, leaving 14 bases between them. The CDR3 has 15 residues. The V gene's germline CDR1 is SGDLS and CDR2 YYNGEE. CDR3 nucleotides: TGTGCCAGCAGCGCCCACGAGGCTAGGGGAAACACCATATATTTT. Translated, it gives CASSAHEARGNTIYF.

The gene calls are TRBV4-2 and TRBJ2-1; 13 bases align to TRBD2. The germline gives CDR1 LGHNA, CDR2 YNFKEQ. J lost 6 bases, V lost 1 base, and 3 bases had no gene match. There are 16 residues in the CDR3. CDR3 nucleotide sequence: TGTGCCAGCAGCCAAGCCACTAGCGGGGGGGTCAATGAGCAGTTCTTC. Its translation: CASSQATSGGVNEQFF.

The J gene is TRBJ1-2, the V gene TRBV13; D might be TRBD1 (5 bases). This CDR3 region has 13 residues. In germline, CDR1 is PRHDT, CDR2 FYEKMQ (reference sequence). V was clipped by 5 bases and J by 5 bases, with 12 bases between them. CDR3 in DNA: TGTGCCAGCAGCGGCAGGGAAGAATATGGCTACACCTTC. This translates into CASSGREEYGYTF. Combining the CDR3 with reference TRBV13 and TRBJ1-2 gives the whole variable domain AAGVIQSPRHLIKEKRETATLKCYPIPRHDTVYWYQQGPGQDPQFLISFYEKMQSDKGSIPDRFSAQQFSDYHSELNMSSLELGDSALYFCASSGREEYGYTFGSGTRLTVV.

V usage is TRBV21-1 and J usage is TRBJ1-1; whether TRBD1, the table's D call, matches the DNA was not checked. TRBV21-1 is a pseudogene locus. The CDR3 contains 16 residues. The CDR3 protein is CASSKVFRQGDTAAFF. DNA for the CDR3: TGTGCCAGCAGCAAAGTATTTCGACAGGGAGATACTGCGGCTTTCTTT.

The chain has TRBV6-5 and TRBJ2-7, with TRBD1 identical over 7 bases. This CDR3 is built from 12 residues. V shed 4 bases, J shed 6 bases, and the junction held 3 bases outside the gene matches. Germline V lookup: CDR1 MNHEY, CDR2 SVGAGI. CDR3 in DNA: TGTGCCAGCAGTTTCCCAGGGGGCGAGCAGTACTTC. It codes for CASSFPGGEQYF.

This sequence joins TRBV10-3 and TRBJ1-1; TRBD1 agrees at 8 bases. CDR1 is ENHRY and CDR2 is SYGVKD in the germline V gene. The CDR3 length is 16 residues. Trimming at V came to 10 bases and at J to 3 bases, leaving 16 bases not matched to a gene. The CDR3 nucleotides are TGTGCCACCAGGGGAGGACAGGGAGGTGGAGACACTGAAGCTTTCTTT. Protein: CATRGGQGGGDTEAFF.

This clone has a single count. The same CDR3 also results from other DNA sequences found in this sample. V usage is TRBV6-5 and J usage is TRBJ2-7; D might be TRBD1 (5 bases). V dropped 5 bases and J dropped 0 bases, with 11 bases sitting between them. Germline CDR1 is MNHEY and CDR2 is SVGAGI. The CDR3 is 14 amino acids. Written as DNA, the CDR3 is TGTGCCAGCAGTAGGGGAACCAGCTCCTACGAGCAGTACTTC. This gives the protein CASSRGTSSYEQYF.

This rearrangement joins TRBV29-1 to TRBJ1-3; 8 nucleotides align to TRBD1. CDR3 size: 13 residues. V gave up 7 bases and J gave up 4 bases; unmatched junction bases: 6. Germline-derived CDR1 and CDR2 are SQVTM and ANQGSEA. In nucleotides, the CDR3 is TGCAGCGCGCGACAGGGGCCAGGAAACACCATATATTTT. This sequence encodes CSARQGPGNTIYF.

DNA for the CDR3: TGTGCCAGCAGGGCGACAGGGACGTATCAGCCCCAGCATTTT. Translation: CASRATGTYQPQHF. The chain is built from TRBV7-8 and TRBJ1-5, with 7 nucleotides matching TRBD1. Germline CDR1 reads SGHVS; CDR2 reads FQNEAQ. V was clipped by 6 bases and J by 5 bases; unmatched bases: 7. The CDR3 sequence is 14 residues long.

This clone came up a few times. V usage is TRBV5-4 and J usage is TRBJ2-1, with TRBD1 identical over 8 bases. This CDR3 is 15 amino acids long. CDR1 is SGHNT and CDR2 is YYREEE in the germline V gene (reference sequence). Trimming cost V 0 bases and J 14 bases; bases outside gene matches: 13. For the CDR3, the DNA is TGTGCCAGCAGCTTGGTTGTTGGGGTCGACAGGGGTGAGTTCTTC. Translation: CASSLVVGVDRGEFF.